This is a list of T cell receptor beta chains from one sample in a study of vaccination and CD4 T cells after COVID-19. One entry per CDR3 protein, called by TCRdb with MiXCR from the PCR reads. Here the sample spans thousands of distinct CDR3 sequences, 34% being singletons. No cognate antigen is known for these TCRs. The sequencing input was CD4+ T cells from blood, cultured in vitro. These receptors originate from a human donor in good health. Both conserved end residues are part of each CDR3. The D gene is left open where the match is weak. Expanded clones are given a class, and other clones once, few, many or no size at all.

TGCGCCAGCAGCCCCGACAGCCTGGGCACTGAAGCTTTCTTT	CASSPDSLGTEAFF	TRBJ1-1	few	TRBV5-1	NA
TGCAGTGCTAGAATCACAGGGGCGGGAACTGAAGCTTTCTTT	CSARITGAGTEAFF	TRBJ1-1	NA	TRBV20-1	TRBD1
TGTGCCAGCGGCGGACAGGGCGGCACTGAAGCTTTCTTT	CASGGQGGTEAFF	TRBJ1-1	NA	TRBV2	TRBD1
TGTGCCAGCAGCCCTTCAGGGAACACTGAAGCTTTCTTT	CASSPSGNTEAFF	TRBJ1-1	few	TRBV12-3/TRBV12-4	NA
TGTGCCAGCAGTTTCGCCCGGGACAGGGTAAATCAGCCCCAGCATTTT	CASSFARDRVNQPQHF	TRBJ1-5	few	TRBV27	TRBD1
TGTGCCTGGGGGGAGCTCTATGGCTACACCTTT	CAWGELYGYTF	TRBJ1-2	NA	TRBV30	NA
TGTGCCAGCAGCTTAGCCCCGGGGGAAGAGACCCAGTACTTC	CASSLAPGEETQYF	TRBJ2-5	NA	TRBV7-7	NA
TGTGCCACCACAGGGGGTGCTAATGAAAAACTGTTTTTT	CATTGGANEKLFF	TRBJ1-4	NA	TRBV27	TRBD1
TGTGCCAGCAGCCAACTAACAGGGGGCGCGTATACTGAAGCTTTCTTT	CASSQLTGGAYTEAFF	TRBJ1-1	NA	TRBV7-8	TRBD1
TGTGCCAGCAGGGGGGTCGGCACTGAAGCTTTCTTT	CASRGVGTEAFF	TRBJ1-1	NA	TRBV25-1	NA
TGTGCCAGCATGAGGGAGAATTGGAACACTGAAGCTTTCTTT	CASMRENWNTEAFF	TRBJ1-1	NA	TRBV2	NA
TGTGCCAGCACAGGGGTCGGTGCCGGGGAGCTGTTTTTT	CASTGVGAGELFF	TRBJ2-2	large	TRBV6-1	NA
TGTGCCAGTAGTATTCTCGCAATCAATCAGCCCCAGCATTTT	CASSILAINQPQHF	TRBJ1-5	few	TRBV19	NA
TGTGCCAGCAGTCCCCGGGTCCTAACGGGGTACGAGCAGTACTTC	CASSPRVLTGYEQYF	TRBJ2-7	few	TRBV27	NA
TGTGCCAGTAGTATGGCGCCGGGTCTAAGCACTGAAGCTTTCTTT	CASSMAPGLSTEAFF	TRBJ1-1	few	TRBV19	NA
TGTGCCAGCACTCTCTCCACCTATGGCGAGCAGTACTTC	CASTLSTYGEQYF	TRBJ2-7	few	TRBV7-9	NA
TGTGCCAGCAGGCTTACAGGGGAAGAGGGCTACACCTTC	CASRLTGEEGYTF	TRBJ1-2	NA	TRBV12-3/TRBV12-4	TRBD1
TGTGCCAGCAGACCCGCCCGGCAGGGGGCTAACTATGGCTACACCTTC	CASRPARQGANYGYTF	TRBJ1-2	NA	TRBV5-4	TRBD1
TGTGCCAGCAGTGATTGGGACAGCCACGAGCAGTACTTC	CASSDWDSHEQYF	TRBJ2-7	NA	TRBV6-1	TRBD1
TGTGCCAGTAGCCGGGGACTGGGACCCTACGAGCAGTACTTC	CASSRGLGPYEQYF	TRBJ2-7	once	TRBV19	NA
TGTGCCAGCAGGGGGGACAGTTATCAGCCCCAGCATTTT	CASRGDSYQPQHF	TRBJ1-5	NA	TRBV6-1	TRBD1
TGTGCCACCAGCAGAGAGAGATATAGCAATCAGCCCCAGCATTTT	CATSRERYSNQPQHF	TRBJ1-5	few	TRBV15	NA
TGTGCCAGCAGCTTATCCCAGGGTTTAACCGGGGAGCTGTTTTTT	CASSLSQGLTGELFF	TRBJ2-2	NA	TRBV7-2	NA
TGCGCCAGCAGTTCCGGGACGGATCCCTACGAGCAGTACTTC	CASSSGTDPYEQYF	TRBJ2-7	NA	TRBV5-1	NA
TGCGCCAGCAGCCCCACTAGCGGGGGGGCCCTAGCCAAAAACATTCAGTACTTC	CASSPTSGGALAKNIQYF	TRBJ2-4	NA	TRBV5-1	TRBD2
TGCAGTGCTGTAGCGGGGGGGCCAGATACGCAGTATTTT	CSAVAGGPDTQYF	TRBJ2-3	NA	TRBV20-1	TRBD2
TGTGCCAGCAGTTACACCCAGACCGCAAGAGGGGATCAGCCCCAGCATTTT	CASSYTQTARGDQPQHF	TRBJ1-5	few	TRBV6-5	NA
TGTGCCAGCAGCCGGACTAGCGGGGGCCTAGAGGAGCTGTTTTTT	CASSRTSGGLEELFF	TRBJ2-2	NA	TRBV4-2	TRBD2
TGTGCCAGCAGCCAGGGGGGACAGGGGGCGAATGGCTACACCTTC	CASSQGGQGANGYTF	TRBJ1-2	NA	TRBV11-2	TRBD1
TGTGCCAGCAGCCCAGGGGCGGCGGATCAGCCCCAGTATTTT	CASSPGAADQPQYF	TRBJ2-3	NA	TRBV7-9	NA
TGCAGTGCTAGAGATCCGTATCACGTGAAAGAAGAGACCCAGTACTTC	CSARDPYHVKEETQYF	TRBJ2-5	few	TRBV20-1	NA
TGCAGTGCAACACCTTGGTTCACTGAAGCTTTCTTT	CSATPWFTEAFF	TRBJ1-1	NA	TRBV20-1	NA
TGCGCCAGCAGCCCTCAGGCATTAAGCACAGATACGCAGTATTTT	CASSPQALSTDTQYF	TRBJ2-3	few	TRBV5-1	NA
TGTGCCAGCAGCTTTTTCACCGATGTTAACACTGAAGCTTTCTTT	CASSFFTDVNTEAFF	TRBJ1-1	few	TRBV7-8	NA
TGCGCCAGCAGTCAGTTCGGAGAGACCCAGTACTTC	CASSQFGETQYF	TRBJ2-5	NA	TRBV5-1	NA
TGCAGTCCGGACAGGGGAGGCACAGATACGCAGTATTTT	CSPDRGGTDTQYF	TRBJ2-3	NA	TRBV20-1	TRBD1
TGCAGTGCTAGAGGAGGTGATTCACCCCTCCACTTT	CSARGGDSPLHF	TRBJ1-6	NA	TRBV20-1	NA